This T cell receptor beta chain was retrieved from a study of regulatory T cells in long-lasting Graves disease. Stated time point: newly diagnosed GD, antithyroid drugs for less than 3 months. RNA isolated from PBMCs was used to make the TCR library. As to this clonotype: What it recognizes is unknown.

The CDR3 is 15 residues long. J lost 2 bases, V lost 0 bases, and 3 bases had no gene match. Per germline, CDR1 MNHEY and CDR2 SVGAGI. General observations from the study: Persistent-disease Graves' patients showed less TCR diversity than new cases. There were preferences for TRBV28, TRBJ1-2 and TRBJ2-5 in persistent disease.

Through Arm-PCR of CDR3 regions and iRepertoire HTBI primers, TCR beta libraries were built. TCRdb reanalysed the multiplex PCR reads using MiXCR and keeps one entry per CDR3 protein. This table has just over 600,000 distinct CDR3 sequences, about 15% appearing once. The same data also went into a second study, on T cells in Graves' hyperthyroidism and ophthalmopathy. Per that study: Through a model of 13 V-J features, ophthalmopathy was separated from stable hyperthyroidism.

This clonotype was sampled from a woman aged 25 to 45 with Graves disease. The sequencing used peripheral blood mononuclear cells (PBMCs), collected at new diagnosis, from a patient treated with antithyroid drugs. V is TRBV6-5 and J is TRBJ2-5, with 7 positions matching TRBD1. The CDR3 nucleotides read TGTGCCAGCAGTTACTCAAGGGGGCTACAAGAGACCCAGTACTTC. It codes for CASSYSRGLQETQYF.